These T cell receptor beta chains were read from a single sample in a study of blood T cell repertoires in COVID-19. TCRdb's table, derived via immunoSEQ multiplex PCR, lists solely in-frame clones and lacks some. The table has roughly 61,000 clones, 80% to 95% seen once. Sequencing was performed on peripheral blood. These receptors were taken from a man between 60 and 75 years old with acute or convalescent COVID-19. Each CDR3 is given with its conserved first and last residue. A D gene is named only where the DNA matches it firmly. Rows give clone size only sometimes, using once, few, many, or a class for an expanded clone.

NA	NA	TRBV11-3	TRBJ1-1	CASSFLSGSGVTEAFF	TGTGCCAGCAGCTTCTTATCAGGATCGGGGGTCACTGAAGCTTTCTTT
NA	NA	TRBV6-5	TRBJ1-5	CASRQNSNQPQHF	TGTGCCAGCCGCCAGAATAGCAATCAGCCCCAGCATTTT
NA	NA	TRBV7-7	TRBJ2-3	CASSLEASGTDTQYF	TGTGCTAGCAGCTTAGAAGCTAGCGGCACAGATACGCAGTATTTT
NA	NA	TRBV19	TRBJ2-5	CASNREPSQETQYF	TGTGCCAGTAATCGGGAACCTAGCCAAGAGACCCAGTACTTC
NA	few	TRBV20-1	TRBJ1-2	CSAIETGTNYGYTF	TGCAGTGCTATTGAGACAGGAACCAACTATGGCTACACCTTC
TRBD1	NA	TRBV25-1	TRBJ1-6	CATQQTGHNSPLHF	TGTGCCACTCAGCAGACAGGGCACAATTCACCCCTCCACTTT
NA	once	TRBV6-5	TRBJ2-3	CASSYGASTDTQYF	TGTGCCAGCAGTTACGGGGCCTCCACAGATACGCAGTATTTT
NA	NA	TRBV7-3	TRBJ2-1	CASSLTRENEQFF	TGTGCCAGCAGCTTAACGAGGGAGAATGAGCAGTTCTTC
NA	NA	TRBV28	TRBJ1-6	CASSRGIGLDSSSYNSPLHF	TGTGCCAGCAGCCGGGGCATCGGACTAGACTCTAGCTCCTATAATTCACCCCTCCACTTT
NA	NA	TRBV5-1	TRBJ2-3	CASSLWQGTDTQYF	TGCGCCAGCAGCTTGTGGCAGGGCACAGATACGCAGTATTTT
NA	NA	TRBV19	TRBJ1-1	CASNQKRNTEAFF	TGTGCCAGTAACCAAAAGCGGAACACTGAAGCTTTCTTT